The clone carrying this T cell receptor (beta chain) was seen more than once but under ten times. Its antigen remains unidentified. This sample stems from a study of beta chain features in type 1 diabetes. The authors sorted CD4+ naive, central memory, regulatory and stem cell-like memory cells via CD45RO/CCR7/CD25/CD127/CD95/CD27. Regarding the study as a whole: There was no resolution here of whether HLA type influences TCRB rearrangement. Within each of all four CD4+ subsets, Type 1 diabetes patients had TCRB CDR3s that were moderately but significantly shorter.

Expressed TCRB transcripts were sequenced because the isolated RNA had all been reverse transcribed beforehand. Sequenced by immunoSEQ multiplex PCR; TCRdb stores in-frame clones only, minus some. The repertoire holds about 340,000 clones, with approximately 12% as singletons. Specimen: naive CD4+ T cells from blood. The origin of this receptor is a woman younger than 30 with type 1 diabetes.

The CDR3 loop reads CSVGGGGTEAFF. The CDR3 DNA follows: TGCAGCGTTGGGGGGGGAGGCACTGAAGCTTTCTTT. The chain links TRBV29-1 to TRBJ1-1, with D perhaps matching TRBD1 (5 bases). The CDR3 consists of 12 residues. Per germline, CDR1 SQVTM and CDR2 ANQGSEA. Trimming took off 4 bases at V and 4 bases at J, with 10 bases between the two ends.